The source of this T cell receptor beta chain is a study of CD8+ T cells in alopecia areata. Study conclusions and caveats: Lesional scalp exceeded normal scalp in clonality, especially in alopecia totalis/universalis. During tofacitinib treatment, many expanded lesional clones remained in scalp and blood. The study found tofacitinib significantly decreased scalp clonality and expanded CD8+ clones among the top 100.

Treatment described: oral pan-JAK inhibitor, 5-10 mg twice daily. To note about this clone: Its target is unknown.

Extraction and reverse transcription of RNA yielded cDNA as the sequencing template. Only in-frame clones appear in the TCRdb table, and some are missing; sequencing was by immunoSEQ multiplex PCR. The sample carries fewer than 110,000 clones, 65% to 90% recorded once. Germline loops: CDR1 MNHEY, CDR2 SMNVEV (reference sequence). The CDR3 spans 11 residues. V lost 10 bases and J lost 0, with 6 bases in between. The sequence was obtained from a human donor with alopecia areata. The rearrangement joins TRBV27 to TRBJ1-1; D not certain. The sequencing used CD8+ T cells sorted from blood, collected around week 30, from a patient treated with tofacitinib. CDR3 sequence: CATRMNTEAFF. For the CDR3, the DNA is TGTGCCACCCGGATGAACACTGAAGCTTTCTTT.